A single sample gave rise to the 5 T cell receptor beta chains below, sequenced in a study of blood T cell repertoires in COVID-19. Sequencing used immunoSEQ multiplex PCR; TCRdb keeps in-frame clones, though not all of them. The sample yields about 96,000 clones, about 90% seen once. Sequencing was performed on peripheral blood. Receptors were obtained from a human donor with COVID-19, enrolled during active disease. The donor label of this sample is uncertain.

This sequence joins TRBV4-2 and TRBJ2-5, with TRBD1 matching over 10 bases. CDR1 and CDR2 (germline): LGHNA, YNFKEQ. The CDR3 is 15 residues long. Trimming cost V 1 base and J 2 bases; bases outside gene matches: 1. The CDR3 DNA reads as TGTGCCAGCAGCCAAGGGGACAGGGGTCAAGAGACCCAGTACTTC. Amino acids: CASSQGDRGQETQYF.

The chain is built from TRBV21-1 and TRBJ2-7; TRBD1 reflects the table's D call only, with no check against the DNA. TRBV21-1 is labeled a pseudogene. This CDR3 comprises 18 residues. CDR3 coding DNA: TGTGCCAGCAGCAAAGTGCCAAATCCCGGGACAGAGTCCTACGAGCAGTACTTC. Its translation is CASSKVPNPGTESYEQYF.

This rearrangement joins TRBV10-3 to TRBJ2-1; TRBD2 agrees at 13 bases. V trimming: 10 bases; J trimming: 0 bases; junction bases outside the gene matches: 9. The length of the CDR3 is 17 residues. Germline V CDR1 and CDR2: ENHRY, SYGVKD. DNA of the CDR3: TGTGCCACCTTGACTAGCGGGAGGAGTAGCTCCTACAATGAGCAGTTCTTC. This codes for CATLTSGRSSSYNEQFF.

V and J are TRBV25-1 and TRBJ1-1; 9 positions match TRBD1. The V segment lost 4 bases and the J segment 3 bases; nucleotides outside the gene matches: 6. This CDR3 spans 15 amino acids. The germline V gene has CDR1 MGHDK and CDR2 SYGVNS. The chain's CDR3 is CASSVTTGGDTEAFF. CDR3 DNA: TGTGCCAGCAGTGTAACTACAGGGGGCGACACTGAAGCTTTCTTT.

V and J are TRBV4-1 and TRBJ2-3, with TRBD2 matching over 7 bases. The V and J ends lost 1 base and 0 bases, in that order; junction bases with no gene match: 10. The CDR3 loop spans 18 amino acids. The germline V gene encodes CDR1 MGHRA and CDR2 YSYEKL. CDR3 DNA sequence: TGCGCCAGCAGCCAAGTTGCGGGGGAGTACTCTAGCACAGATACGCAGTATTTT. Its translation is CASSQVAGEYSSTDTQYF.